The clone carrying this T cell receptor (beta chain) was seen at least ten times. Its specificity is unknown. Graves' hyperthyroidism was deemed stable absent ophthalmopathy progression within 18 months. Reasons for excluding patients were uncontrolled infection, other autoimmune disease, pregnancy or lactation. The germline gives CDR1 MDHEN, CDR2 SYDVKM. V shed 7 bases and J shed 3 bases, with 10 bases lying between them. The CDR3 loop spans 12 amino acids. The data were obtained in a study of T cells in Graves' hyperthyroidism and ophthalmopathy. Regions amplified from RNA transcripts were the TCR beta CDR3 regions. When the TCR CDR3 underwent first-round RT-PCR, the HTBI primer set was used. TCRdb re-called the multiplex PCR reads with MiXCR, one entry per CDR3 protein. The sample lists 600,000 or so distinct CDR3 sequences, about a sixth occurring once. Notes on the study in general: Median prediction lead before ophthalmopathy onset was 6.5 months with the model.

Sequences were obtained from blood. V and J are TRBV28 and TRBJ2-7, with D maybe TRBD2 (6 bases). The sequence came from a woman aged 25 to 39 with Graves' hyperthyroidism. The CDR3 DNA reads TGTGCCAGCACTAGCGCCGACTACGAGCAGTACTTC. It encodes CASTSADYEQYF.